This T cell receptor (beta chain) is from a study of blood T cell repertoires in COVID-19. At the level of the study: PBMCs, B-cell-depleted T cells, or T cells were the source of the cDNA or gDNA that made up the material.

The CDR3 contains 14 residues. CDR1 LNHDA and CDR2 SQIVND come from the germline V gene (reference sequence). Deletions cut 0 bases from V and 0 bases from J, with 6 bases between. Enrolled through a virtual design, the participants were between roughly 18 and 90 years of age and came from about two dozen US areas. Researchers sorted participants into cohorts using their self-reported clinical history. Up to 2 weeks before entering the study, exposed participants had met a COVID-19 case. Sequenced by immunoSEQ multiplex PCR; TCRdb stores in-frame clones only, minus some. The sample consists of fewer than 350,000 clones, 85% of them appearing once.

Material: PBMCs or T cells enriched from blood (not recorded which). The clonotype originates from a woman aged 25-40 years who had been exposed to COVID-19. The chain is built from TRBV19 and TRBJ2-7; D gene ambiguous. As DNA, the CDR3 is TGTGCCAGTAGTATAGAGTTTAGCTCCTACGAGCAGTACTTC. As protein: CASSIEFSSYEQYF. The full variable domain, with the rest looked up from reference TRBV19 and TRBJ2-7, is DGGITQSPKYLFRKEGQNVTLSCEQNLNHDAMYWYRQDPGQGLRLIYYSQIVNDFQKGDIAEGYSVSREKKESFPLTVTSAQKNPTAFYLCASSIEFSSYEQYFGPGTRLTVT.